A selection of T cell receptor beta chains follows, all from one sample in a study of blood T cell repertoires in COVID-19. Method: immunoSEQ multiplex PCR; TCRdb's copy keeps in-frame clones and lacks some. The data hold nearly 50,000 clones, with roughly 88% observed a single time. Sequenced: peripheral blood. The source is a human donor in a cohort sampled during active COVID-19. The conserved cysteine and the conserved F or W are not part of the CDR3 here.

v_gene	j_gene	CDR3aa
TRBV5-1	TRBJ2-6	ASSPDLSGSGANVLT
TRBV6-5	TRBJ1-3	ASSWQSGNTIY
TRBV30	TRBJ2-1	AWSQGSGSLGEQF
TRBV5-1	TRBJ2-7	ASSRTSGAAHEQY
TRBV3-1/TRBV3-2	TRBJ2-7	ASSQLYEQY
TRBV11-1	TRBJ1-3	ASSPRTGTAGNTIY
TRBV7-3	TRBJ2-3	ASSVNGGAADTQY
TRBV2	TRBJ2-1	ASSPGAGVGHEQF
TRBV29-1	TRBJ1-3	SVGDRGTSSLQGGGRDTIY
TRBV5-1	TRBJ2-7	ASSWDPTSHYEQY
TRBV2	TRBJ1-1	ASSGQGGTKAF
TRBV6-1	TRBJ1-6	ASSGPTEHHNSPLH
TRBV28	TRBJ2-5	ASSITSGRAIETQY
TRBV9	TRBJ1-1	ASSADFSDPGQREGEAF
TRBV5-1	TRBJ2-5	ASSGTGIGETQY
TRBV30	TRBJ2-1	AWKVREIHNEQF
TRBV6-5	TRBJ2-1	ASSKGQGPSNEQF
TRBV14	TRBJ2-7	ASSYGLAGTEQY
TRBV7-9	TRBJ2-7	ASSFGISGSYEQY
TRBV7-2	TRBJ2-4	ASSSSGALAKNIQY
TRBV29-1	TRBJ1-1	GGIGTEAF
TRBV2	TRBJ2-1	ASSPGQGWYNEQF
TRBV29-1	TRBJ2-7	SIRTGGRSEQY
TRBV5-1	TRBJ2-7	ASSAMPGLAGIYEQY
TRBV30	TRBJ2-1	AWSVGVGGGTTNNEQF
TRBV12-3/TRBV12-4	TRBJ2-7	ASSSDSDYEQY
TRBV5-5	TRBJ2-3	ASSWDRGPDTQY
TRBV18	TRBJ2-7	ASSQTGQGVVYEQY
TRBV2	TRBJ2-5	ASSPGVGLPTD
TRBV27	TRBJ2-7	ASSSRDRDPYEQY
TRBV5-1	TRBJ2-2	ASSRYIVQAPANTGELF
TRBV7-9	TRBJ1-6	ASSPRGLPDSPLH
TRBV19	TRBJ1-1	ASSIRRGRPEAF
TRBV6-5	TRBJ2-7	ASSYSRFMTYEQY
TRBV7-2	TRBJ2-7	ASSFRGYGRAGEQY
TRBV2	TRBJ1-2	ASSATYGYT
TRBV5-1	TRBJ1-2	ASSLQGENYGYT
TRBV19	TRBJ2-6	ASWTGGVGANVLT
TRBV11-2	TRBJ2-5	ASSPVGQGAWETQY
TRBV27	TRBJ1-2	ASSLSGGKDYGYT
TRBV10-3	TRBJ2-7	AISDPGLAGGSTYEQY
TRBV28	TRBJ2-2	ASTRLAGPGELF
TRBV7-9	TRBJ1-2	ASSPRTGPFGYT
TRBV6-1	TRBJ2-2	ASSGRTSRVNTGELF
TRBV19	TRBJ2-7	ASSRDRGDEQY
TRBV7-9	TRBJ2-3	ASSLAGGDTDTQY
TRBV19	TRBJ1-1	ASATDYYRIRGTEAF
TRBV28	TRBJ1-3	ASSPAGGRGVSGNTIY
TRBV7-9	TRBJ1-6	ASSSQGAHSPLH
TRBV28	TRBJ2-5	ASSTPGLAGVETQY
TRBV4-1	TRBJ2-3	ASSQHRGFLTDTQY
TRBV20-1	TRBJ1-2	SASSQGGSRGYT